The entry that follows covers one TCR beta chain sequence. The data were taken from a study of neurological immune-mediated disorders. With 10-nucleotide random UMIs, 5'RACE was used to make the cDNA. TCRdb analysed the 5' RACE reads with MiXCR anew, one entry per CDR3 protein. The sample records tens of thousands of distinct CDR3 sequences, roughly 10% being singletons. Germline values: CDR1 MNHEY, CDR2 SVGAGI. V was shortened by 7 bases and J by 14 bases, with 18 bases between the two germline ends. The CDR3 contains 12 residues. Time point reported: longitudinal time-point 1 (baseline). Unsorted libraries were prepared from 2 million PBMCs that had been stored at -80 C.

This TCR was sampled from a male donor with HTLV-1-associated myelopathy (HAM/TSP). Sample: PBMCs. The genes are TRBV6-5 and TRBJ2-1; unclear D gene. CDR3 in amino acids: CASNSDLSQEFF. The CDR3 coding sequence is TGTGCCAGCAACTCAGATTTAAGCCAGGAGTTCTTC.